These 32 T cell receptor beta chains came from one sample sequenced in a study of shared clonotypes between healthy human individuals. TCRdb's copy holds only in-frame clones and misses some; the assay was immunoSEQ multiplex PCR. The table has approximately 1.1 million clones, about 80% seen once. Sequences were obtained from memory CD4+ T cells from PBMCs. Subset indicated: CD45RA-negative fraction. These receptors were obtained from a man younger than 35 in good health. Some clones in this sample may be carry-over from other donors' samples.

The gene calls are TRBV5-1 and TRBJ2-5, with 8 positions matching TRBD2. This CDR3 has 16 residues. V was pared by 4 bases and J by 5 bases, with 13 bases of the junction left unmatched. Germline V lookup: CDR1 SGHRS, CDR2 YFSETQ. The CDR3 protein is CASSLKAGVISETQYF. The CDR3 DNA follows: TGCGCCAGCAGCCTCAAAGCGGGAGTAATATCGGAGACCCAGTACTTC. Together with reference TRBV5-1 and TRBJ2-5, the CDR3 gives the full variable domain: KAGVTQTPRYLIKTRGQQVTLSCSPISGHRSVSWYQQTPGQGLQFLFEYFSETQRNKGNFPGRFSGRQFSNSRSEMNVSTLELGDSALYLCASSLKAGVISETQYFGPGTRLLVL.

This rearrangement joins TRBV27 to TRBJ1-2, with 10 bases fitting TRBD1. This CDR3 has 17 residues. In germline, CDR1 is MNHEY, CDR2 SMNVEV (reference sequence). V lost 2 bases and J lost 1; bases outside the gene matches: 7. The DNA of the CDR3 is TGTGCCAGCAGTTTAAACGGACAGGGGGTCAGTAACTATGGCTACACCTTC. Translated, it gives CASSLNGQGVSNYGYTF.

The chain has TRBV5-4 and TRBJ2-1; 14 bases map to TRBD2. V lost 4 bases, J lost 0 bases, and 12 bases stayed unmatched. The germline V gene has CDR1 SGHNT and CDR2 YYREEE (reference sequence). The CDR3 is made up of 20 amino acids. The CDR3 nucleotides are TGTGCCAGCAGCCCCTCCCCCGGACTAGCGGGAGGCACCTCCTACAATGAGCAGTTCTTC. Translating it yields CASSPSPGLAGGTSYNEQFF.

The chain links TRBV20-1 to TRBJ2-7; D ambiguous. Per the germline V gene, CDR1 is DFQATT and CDR2 is SNEGSKA (reference sequence). The CDR3 consists of 11 residues. Written as DNA, the CDR3 is TGCAGCCCGGGCAAAGGTGTCGAGCAGTACTTC. Translated, it gives CSPGKGVEQYF.

The V gene is TRBV6-1, the J gene TRBJ2-7; D is perhaps TRBD1 (7 bases). This CDR3 contains 13 residues. CDR1 is MNHNS and CDR2 is SASEGT in the germline V gene. Trimming left V 7 bases short and J 4 bases short, with 14 bases between. DNA of the CDR3: TGTGCCAGCATGGAGACAGGGAGGTACGAGCAGTACTTC. Amino acid sequence: CASMETGRYEQYF.

The chain joins TRBV30 to TRBJ1-5; 7 positions match TRBD1. The CDR3 is made up of 13 amino acids. The germline V gene has CDR1 GTSNPN and CDR2 SVGIG (reference sequence). V trimming: 5 bases; J trimming: 3 bases; junction bases outside the gene matches: 4. The CDR3 reads CAWAGTDNQPQHF. In DNA form, the CDR3 reads TGTGCCTGGGCTGGGACAGACAATCAGCCCCAGCATTTT.

The chain recombines TRBV20-1 with TRBJ2-5, with D perhaps TRBD2 (5 bases). This CDR3 is 11 amino acids long. Germline V gene lookup returns CDR1 DFQATT and CDR2 SNEGSKA (reference sequence). The ends were cut back, 4 bases at V and 5 bases at J, with 8 bases in the middle. The CDR3 DNA follows: TGCAGTGCTATGGAGGCCGAGACCCAGTACTTC. The encoded protein is CSAMEAETQYF.

This chain uses TRBV4-1 with TRBJ2-1, with 7 bases that match TRBD1. The CDR3 sequence is 15 residues long. Germline V CDR1 and CDR2: MGHRA, YSYEKL. The V gene end was trimmed by 4 bases and the J gene end by 6 bases; junction bases not matched to a gene: 9. CDR3: CASSRGQASPNEQFF. The CDR3 DNA sequence: TGCGCCAGCAGCCGCGGACAGGCAAGCCCCAATGAGCAGTTCTTC.

The chain uses TRBV28 and TRBJ2-2, with 10 bases that match TRBD2. Per germline, CDR1 MDHEN and CDR2 SYDVKM. The length of the CDR3 is 16 residues. V lost 7 bases to trimming and J lost 7 bases; unmatched junction nucleotides: 12. The CDR3 reads CASTFSGRPWVGELFF. In DNA, the CDR3 is TGTGCCAGCACCTTTAGCGGGAGGCCTTGGGTCGGGGAGCTGTTTTTT.

This clone was observed a few times. The rearrangement links TRBV28 to TRBJ2-2; D uncertain. V was pared by 8 bases and J by 4 bases, with 11 bases between. Germline V gives CDR1 MDHEN, CDR2 SYDVKM. CDR3 length equals 13 residues. CDR3 sequence (DNA): TGTGCCAGCCAGGATTGGAGCACCGGGGAGCTGTTTTTT. As protein: CASQDWSTGELFF.

The gene calls are TRBV5-4 and TRBJ2-5, with 7 bases identical to TRBD2. The CDR3 loop spans 15 amino acids. J gave up 5 bases and V 1 base, and 8 bases lay outside the gene matches. Germline V lookup: CDR1 SGHNT, CDR2 YYREEE (reference sequence). Here the CDR3 reads CASSLRSPGGETQYF. CDR3 sequence (DNA): TGTGCCAGCAGCTTGAGGTCCCCCGGGGGGGAGACCCAGTACTTC.

The chain is built from TRBV7-8 and TRBJ2-7, with D tentatively TRBD2 (5 bases). The CDR3 consists of 13 residues. Trimming shortened V by 5 bases and J by 3 bases, and 11 bases separated the two germline ends. CDR1 is SGHVS, CDR2 FQNEAQ, per germline. DNA of the CDR3: TGTGCCAGCAGCCCCGGACTTAACTACGAGCAGTACTTC. The encoded protein is CASSPGLNYEQYF.

This sequence joins TRBV7-2 and TRBJ2-5, with D possibly being TRBD1 or TRBD2 (5 bases each). Deletions cut 0 bases from V and 2 bases from J, with 10 bases between. CDR1 is SGHTA and CDR2 is FQGNSA in the germline V gene. This CDR3 is 15 amino acids long. DNA of the CDR3: TGTGCCAGCAGCTTAGCCTTTGGGGGTCAAGAGACCCAGTACTTC. It is translated as CASSLAFGGQETQYF.

The gene calls are TRBV9 and TRBJ2-1; the match to TRBD1 covers 9 bases. With 3 bases clipped from V and 8 bases from J, the junction kept 9 bases outside the gene matches. The CDR3 spans 15 residues. Germline V gene sequence: CDR1 SGDLS, CDR2 YYNGEE. In nucleotides, the CDR3 is TGTGCCAGCAGCGCAACAGGGGGCTCTACGTATGAGCAGTTCTTC. This gives the protein CASSATGGSTYEQFF.

This chain joins TRBV6-1 and TRBJ2-7; 9 bases fit TRBD2. The J segment lost 2 bases and the V segment lost 0 bases, leaving 2 bases of the junction unmatched. Germline assignment: CDR1 MNHNS and CDR2 SASEGT. There are 15 residues in the CDR3. CDR3 residues: CASSEATSGAYEQYF. CDR3 nucleotides: TGTGCCAGCAGTGAAGCGACTAGCGGAGCCTACGAGCAGTACTTC.

This rearrangement joins TRBV5-1 to TRBJ2-5, with 7 bases matching TRBD2. The V gene's germline CDR1 is SGHRS and CDR2 YFSETQ. The CDR3 runs to 15 residues. Trimming cost V 4 bases and J 2 bases; bases outside gene matches: 8. The CDR3 reads CASSTAAGPQETQYF. The CDR3 nucleotides are TGCGCCAGCAGCACGGCAGCGGGGCCACAAGAGACCCAGTACTTC.

The J gene is TRBJ2-2, the V gene TRBV6-5; 8 bases line up with TRBD2. Per germline, CDR1 MNHEY and CDR2 SVGAGI. This CDR3 contains 15 residues. The V segment lost 6 bases and the J segment 4 bases; nucleotides outside the gene matches: 7. The CDR3 DNA reads TGTGCCAGCAGCCTGGGACTAGTTGTCACCGGGGAGCTGTTTTTT. Amino acids: CASSLGLVVTGELFF.

V and J are TRBV27 and TRBJ2-7; TRBD2 might be the D (6 bases). The V end was cut by 4 bases, the J end by 1 base, with 17 bases between. Germline V CDR1 and CDR2: MNHEY, SMNVEV (reference sequence). The CDR3 extends over 16 amino acids. In DNA, the CDR3 is TGTGCCAGCAGTTCGATTGGAGGGGCCCATTCCTACGAGCAGTACTTC. This gives the protein CASSSIGGAHSYEQYF.

The chain employs TRBV6-1 and TRBJ2-3; D not certain. V lost 6 bases to trimming and J lost 2 bases, with 12 bases between them. CDR3 length: 14 amino acids. From germline, CDR1 is MNHNS and CDR2 SASEGT. The CDR3 sequence is CASRRAGTTDTQYF. The DNA for the CDR3 is TGTGCCAGCAGGAGAGCAGGCACCACAGATACGCAGTATTTT.

The chain links TRBV5-1 to TRBJ2-5; D not certain. The CDR3 loop spans 13 amino acids. Trimming left V 4 bases short and J 4 bases short, with 11 bases between. CDR1 and CDR2 from the germline V gene are SGHRS and YFSETQ. CDR3 residues: CASSQFGSETQYF. CDR3 in DNA: TGCGCCAGCAGCCAATTTGGGTCAGAGACCCAGTACTTC.

The rearrangement joins TRBV30 to TRBJ1-1; TRBD1 might be the D (5 bases). The CDR3 consists of 12 residues. Trimming removed 6 bases from V and 2 bases from J, with 10 bases in between. From germline, CDR1 is GTSNPN and CDR2 SVGIG (reference sequence). CDR3 loop: CACSGKNTEAFF. CDR3 nucleotides: TGTGCCTGTTCAGGGAAAAACACTGAAGCTTTCTTT. Complete variable domain (other parts from reference TRBV30 and TRBJ1-1): SQTIHQWPATLVQPVGSPLSLECTVEGTSNPNLYWYRQAAGRGLQLLFYSVGIGQISSEVPQNLSASRPQDRQFILSSKKLLLSDSGFYLCACSGKNTEAFFGQGTRLTVV.

The genes are TRBV5-1 and TRBJ1-2; D remains ambiguous. The V gene's germline CDR1 is SGHRS and CDR2 YFSETQ. The V end was cut by 4 bases, the J end by 0 bases, with 19 bases between. The CDR3 loop spans 17 amino acids. CDR3 residues: CASSPTGGGVTNYGYTF. The CDR3 coding sequence is TGCGCCAGCAGCCCAACCGGCGGCGGGGTTACTAACTATGGCTACACCTTC.

The gene calls are TRBV30 and TRBJ2-6, with a possible D match to TRBD1 (5 bases). Germline V gene lookup returns CDR1 GTSNPN and CDR2 SVGIG (reference sequence). The CDR3 sequence is 16 residues long. Trimming took 6 bases from V and 0 from J, leaving 15 bases between them. This chain's CDR3 is CACRQYRSSGANVLTF. CDR3 DNA sequence: TGTGCCTGCCGACAGTACCGCAGCTCTGGGGCCAACGTCCTGACTTTC. Together with reference TRBV30 and TRBJ2-6, the CDR3 gives the full variable domain: SQTIHQWPATLVQPVGSPLSLECTVEGTSNPNLYWYRQAAGRGLQLLFYSVGIGQISSEVPQNLSASRPQDRQFILSSKKLLLSDSGFYLCACRQYRSSGANVLTFGAGSRLTVL.

The CDR3 region has the DNA TGTGCCTGGAGTGGGGGCGGGACATGGACTGAAGCTTTCTTT. Translating gives CAWSGGGTWTEAFF. The chain combines TRBV30 with TRBJ1-1, with D perhaps matching TRBD1 (6 bases). This CDR3 is 14 amino acids long. V was clipped by 1 base and J by 5 bases, with 14 bases between them. Per the germline V gene, CDR1 is GTSNPN and CDR2 is SVGIG (reference sequence).

This rearrangement joins TRBV5-1 to TRBJ1-1, with D hard to call. This CDR3 comprises 15 residues. CDR1 and CDR2 from the germline V gene are SGHRS and YFSETQ. V dropped 3 bases and J dropped 1 base, with 13 bases sitting between them. The CDR3 DNA is TGCGCCAGCAGCTCTACTTCCCGAGGGAACACTGAAGCTTTCTTT. Amino acids: CASSSTSRGNTEAFF.

The V and J genes are TRBV4-2 and TRBJ2-1; D unresolved. Germline V gene lookup returns CDR1 LGHNA and CDR2 YNFKEQ. V lost 0 bases and J 10 bases, leaving 10 bases between the germline ends. This CDR3 has 13 amino acids. CDR3 in DNA: TGTGCCAGCAGCCAAGATAGGCGGTGGGAGCAGTTCTTC. Protein sequence: CASSQDRRWEQFF.

This clone appeared once. The chain couples TRBV9 to TRBJ1-3; 7 nucleotides align to TRBD1. The CDR3 totals 18 residues. Germline values: CDR1 SGDLS, CDR2 YYNGEE. Trimming cost V 1 base and J 0 bases; bases outside gene matches: 10. DNA of the CDR3: TGTGCCAGCAGCGTATCCCTGGGACAGCTCCTCTCTGGAAACACCATATATTTT. This translates into CASSVSLGQLLSGNTIYF.

At least ten counts were recorded for this clone. V is TRBV28 and J is TRBJ2-1, with 7 bases identical to TRBD2. The CDR3 covers 17 residues. Germline CDR1 reads MDHEN; CDR2 reads SYDVKM. V shed 9 bases and J 4 bases; nucleotides not matched to a gene: 18. The DNA for the CDR3 is TGTGCCAGTACCCCAACCGGACTGCGGGGGAAATACAATGAGCAGTTCTTC. It translates to CASTPTGLRGKYNEQFF.

The chain combines TRBV5-4 with TRBJ2-7, with D possibly called TRBD1 or TRBD2 (5 bases each). The CDR3 is made up of 14 amino acids. CDR1 and CDR2 (germline): SGHNT, YYREEE (reference sequence). Trimming took 0 bases from V and 1 from J, leaving 8 bases between them. CDR3: CASSLGGKSYEQYF. CDR3 nucleotide sequence: TGTGCCAGCAGCTTGGGGGGGAAGTCCTACGAGCAGTACTTC.

This chain connects TRBV19 to TRBJ1-1, with D hard to call. The V end lost 5 bases, the J end lost 0 bases, and 7 bases lay between the germline ends. This CDR3 contains 13 residues. Per germline, CDR1 LNHDA and CDR2 SQIVND (reference sequence). CDR3 DNA sequence: TGTGCCAGTAGTGCGGTGGTGAACACTGAAGCTTTCTTT. Protein sequence: CASSAVVNTEAFF.

The V gene is TRBV7-9, the J gene TRBJ1-2; no clear D. CDR1 SEHNR and CDR2 FQNEAQ come from the germline V gene (reference sequence). The CDR3 loop spans 13 amino acids. The V end lost 5 bases, the J end lost 8 bases, and 15 bases lay between the germline ends. The CDR3 loop reads CASSLQGGEGYTF. The CDR3 DNA follows: TGTGCCAGCAGCCTACAAGGAGGAGAGGGCTACACCTTC.

The chain carries TRBV7-9 and TRBJ1-1; 7 nucleotides match TRBD1. The V gene's germline CDR1 is SEHNR and CDR2 FQNEAQ (reference sequence). V was pared by 5 bases and J by 2 bases, with 5 bases of the junction left unmatched. This CDR3 has 14 residues. CDR3 sequence: CASSLTGENTEAFF. The CDR3, as DNA: TGTGCCAGCAGCCTAACAGGGGAAAACACTGAAGCTTTCTTT.